One sample yielded the 23 T cell receptor beta chains listed below, sequenced in a study of T cells expressing NK-cell markers. TCRdb re-called the 5' RACE reads; every CDR3 protein appears as one record, without DNA. The sample table includes hundreds of thousands of distinct CDR3 sequences. The material sequenced was blood T cells: a sorted CD56 or NKG2C T cell subset, CD4+ or CD8+ T cells, or bulk PBMC T cells (not recorded which). The receptors originated from a man younger than 35 in good health.

The V gene is TRBV6-1, the J gene TRBJ2-3; TCRdb picks TRBD1, but there is no DNA to check that call. The germline V gene has CDR1 MNHNS and CDR2 SASEGT. CDR3 length: 15 residues. Here the CDR3 reads CASSPGIGVSDTQYF.

This chain's CDR3 is CSASIPLAGFQETQYF. The chain uses TRBV20-1 and TRBJ2-5; TCRdb gives TRBD2 as the D gene, but with no DNA this cannot be confirmed. The CDR3 is made up of 16 amino acids. The germline CDR1 and CDR2 sequences are DFQATT and SNEGSKA (reference sequence).

The rearrangement links TRBV12-3 or TRBV12-4 to TRBJ2-1; no DNA is available, so the TRBD2 call from TCRdb remains unchecked. CDR3 length: 16 amino acids. CDR3 region: CASSFSETRYYDEQFF.

The rearrangement links TRBV11-2 to TRBJ2-7; the TCRdb call, TRBD1, lacks DNA for checking. The CDR3 length is 14 residues. CDR1 SGHAT and CDR2 FQNNGV come from the germline V gene. The CDR3 loop is CASSPRDGAYEQYF.

This chain joins TRBV9 and TRBJ2-5. The CDR3 is made up of 16 amino acids. CDR1 is SGDLS, CDR2 YYNGEE, per germline. This CDR3 reads CASSVASGKPKETQYF.

The rearrangement uses TRBV28 and TRBJ2-7. This CDR3 contains 14 residues. Germline V gene lookup returns CDR1 MDHEN and CDR2 SYDVKM. The CDR3 loop is CASTDTISRYEQYF.

The rearrangement links TRBV2 to TRBJ2-3; the TCRdb call, TRBD2, lacks DNA for checking. The CDR3 runs to 12 residues. The V gene's germline CDR1 is SNHLY and CDR2 FYNNEI. CDR3 region: CASSEGEVAQYF.

The chain is built from TRBV9 and TRBJ2-7. CDR3 length: 15 amino acids. CDR1 SGDLS and CDR2 YYNGEE come from the germline V gene. The CDR3 loop reads CASSVVADPSYEQYF.

The rearrangement links TRBV12-3 or TRBV12-4 to TRBJ2-6. The length of the CDR3 is 11 residues. The CDR3 is CAFSGANVLTF.

The V call is TRBV7-6, the J call TRBJ2-7; TCRdb returns TRBD2, unconfirmable since there is no DNA. The germline V gene has CDR1 SGHVS and CDR2 FNYEAQ. This CDR3 is 15 amino acids long. Here the CDR3 reads CASSLSGLADYEQYF.

The V gene is TRBV9, the J gene TRBJ2-1; checking the TCRdb D call of TRBD1 is not possible without DNA. CDR3 length equals 14 residues. CDR1 and CDR2 from the germline V gene are SGDLS and YYNGEE. This CDR3 reads CASTQGGSLDEQFF.

The chain combines TRBV2 with TRBJ2-1; the D gene TCRdb calls, TRBD2, cannot be checked with no DNA. This CDR3 has 14 amino acids. The germline CDR1 and CDR2 sequences are SNHLY and FYNNEI. CDR3 in amino acids: CASSGFLGQDEQFF.

V is TRBV3-1 and J is TRBJ1-1; TCRdb gives TRBD1 as the D gene, but with no DNA this cannot be confirmed. CDR1 is LGHDT, CDR2 YNNKEL, per germline (reference sequence). The CDR3 has 16 amino acids. CDR3 sequence reads: CASSQDPGRGSTEAFF.

The chain employs TRBV4-2 and TRBJ2-2; TCRdb reports TRBD2, a call that lacks DNA to check it against. The CDR3 consists of 17 residues. CDR1 LGHNA and CDR2 YNFKEQ come from the germline V gene. The CDR3 protein is CASSPTSSGTNTGELFF.

V and J are TRBV29-1 and TRBJ1-1; checking the TCRdb D call of TRBD1 is not possible without DNA. CDR1 SQVTM and CDR2 ANQGSEA come from the germline V gene. The CDR3 runs to 14 residues. CDR3: CSARDGGSNTEAFF.

The V call is TRBV21-1, the J call TRBJ2-1; TCRdb picks TRBD2, but there is no DNA to check that call. TRBV21-1 is termed a pseudogene. The CDR3 is made up of 19 amino acids. CDR3 in amino acids: CASSKARLAGVTIFDEQFF.

The CDR3 reads CASSRQGVSSSYNEQFF. V is TRBV6-2 or TRBV6-3 and J is TRBJ2-1; the D call of TRBD1 rests on TCRdb alone, since no DNA is present to check it. The CDR3 is 17 amino acids. Germline-derived CDR1 and CDR2 are MNHEY and SVGEGT.

The CDR3: CASRDRLYNEQFF. The chain combines TRBV28 with TRBJ2-1; lacking DNA, the TRBD1 call made by TCRdb goes unchecked. CDR3 size: 13 residues. Germline-derived CDR1 and CDR2 are MDHEN and SYDVKM.

The chain combines TRBV19 with TRBJ2-1; with no DNA, the TCRdb D assignment of TRBD2 cannot be verified. This CDR3 contains 19 residues. Germline V gene lookup returns CDR1 LNHDA and CDR2 SQIVND (reference sequence). The CDR3 spells CASSIDQGLAGGFYNEQFF.

This chain uses TRBV9 with TRBJ2-2; TCRdb's assignment of TRBD2 cannot be checked, as there is no DNA. This CDR3 spans 17 amino acids. The germline CDR1 and CDR2 sequences are SGDLS and YYNGEE. CDR3 amino acids: CASSVELAGGTAGELFF.

The genes are TRBV15 and TRBJ2-2; TCRdb calls TRBD2, which cannot be checked without DNA. The CDR3 loop spans 16 amino acids. CDR1 LNHNV and CDR2 YYDKDF come from the germline V gene (reference sequence). CDR3 loop: CATSRGTSGMTGELFF.

The CDR3 protein is CASSRDGGGFF. The V and J genes are TRBV6-6 and TRBJ2-1; the TRBD1 assignment by TCRdb is unverifiable without DNA. CDR3 length: 11 amino acids. Germline V gene sequence: CDR1 MNHNY, CDR2 SVGAGI (reference sequence).

This chain links TRBV12-3 or TRBV12-4 with TRBJ2-5; TCRdb names TRBD1, which stays unverified in the absence of DNA. The CDR3 runs to 12 residues. CDR3 sequence reads: CASSEPPGTQYF.